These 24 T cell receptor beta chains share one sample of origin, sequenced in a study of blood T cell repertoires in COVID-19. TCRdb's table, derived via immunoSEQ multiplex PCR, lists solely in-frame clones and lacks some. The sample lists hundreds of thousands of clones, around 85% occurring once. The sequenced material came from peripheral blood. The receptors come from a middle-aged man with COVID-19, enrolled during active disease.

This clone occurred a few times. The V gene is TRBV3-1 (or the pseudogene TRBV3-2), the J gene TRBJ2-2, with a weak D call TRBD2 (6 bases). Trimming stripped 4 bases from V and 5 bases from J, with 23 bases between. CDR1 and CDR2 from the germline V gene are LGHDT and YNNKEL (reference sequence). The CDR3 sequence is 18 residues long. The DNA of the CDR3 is TGTGCCAGCAGCCCCAACGGGGGAGTGATTCTTGGGACCGGGGAGCTGTTTTTT. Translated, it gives CASSPNGGVILGTGELFF.

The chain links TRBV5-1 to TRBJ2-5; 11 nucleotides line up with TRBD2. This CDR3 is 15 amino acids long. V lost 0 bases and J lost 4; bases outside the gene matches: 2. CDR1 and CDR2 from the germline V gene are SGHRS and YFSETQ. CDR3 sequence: CASSLGLAGRETQYF. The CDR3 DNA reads TGCGCCAGCAGCTTGGGACTAGCGGGGAGAGAGACCCAGTACTTC. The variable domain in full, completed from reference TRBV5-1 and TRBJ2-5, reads KAGVTQTPRYLIKTRGQQVTLSCSPISGHRSVSWYQQTPGQGLQFLFEYFSETQRNKGNFPGRFSGRQFSNSRSEMNVSTLELGDSALYLCASSLGLAGRETQYFGPGTRLLVL.

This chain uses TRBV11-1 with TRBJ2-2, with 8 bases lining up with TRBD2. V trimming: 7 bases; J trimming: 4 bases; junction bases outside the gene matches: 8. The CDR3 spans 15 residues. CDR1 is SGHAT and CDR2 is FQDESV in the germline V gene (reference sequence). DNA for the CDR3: TGTGCCAGCAACCCATCGGGGGGGGGCACCGGGGAGCTGTTTTTT. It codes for CASNPSGGGTGELFF.

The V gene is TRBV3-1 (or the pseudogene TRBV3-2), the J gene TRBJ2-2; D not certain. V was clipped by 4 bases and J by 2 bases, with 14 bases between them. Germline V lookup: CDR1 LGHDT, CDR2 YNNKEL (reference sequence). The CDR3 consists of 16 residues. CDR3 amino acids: CASSPRSVINTGELFF. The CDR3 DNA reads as TGTGCCAGCAGCCCGCGATCCGTGATTAACACCGGGGAGCTGTTTTTT.

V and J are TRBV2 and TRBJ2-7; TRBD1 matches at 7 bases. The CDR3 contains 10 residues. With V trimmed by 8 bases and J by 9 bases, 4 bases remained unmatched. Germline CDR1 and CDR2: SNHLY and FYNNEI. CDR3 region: CASGTARQYF. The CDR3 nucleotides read TGTGCCAGCGGGACAGCCCGGCAGTACTTC.

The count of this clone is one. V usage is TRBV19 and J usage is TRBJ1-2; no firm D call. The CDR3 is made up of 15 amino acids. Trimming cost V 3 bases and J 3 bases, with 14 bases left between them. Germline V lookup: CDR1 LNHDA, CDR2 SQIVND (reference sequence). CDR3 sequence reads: CASSMGYLADYGYTF. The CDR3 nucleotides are TGTGCCAGTAGTATGGGCTACCTCGCCGACTATGGCTACACCTTC.

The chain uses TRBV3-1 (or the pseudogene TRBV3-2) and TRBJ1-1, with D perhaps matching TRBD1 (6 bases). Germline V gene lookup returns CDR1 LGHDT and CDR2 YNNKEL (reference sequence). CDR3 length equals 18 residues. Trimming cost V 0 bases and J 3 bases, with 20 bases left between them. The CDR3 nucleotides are TGTGCCAGCAGCCAAGATCCCACCAAGACAGGACGTTACACTGAAGCTTTCTTT. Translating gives CASSQDPTKTGRYTEAFF.

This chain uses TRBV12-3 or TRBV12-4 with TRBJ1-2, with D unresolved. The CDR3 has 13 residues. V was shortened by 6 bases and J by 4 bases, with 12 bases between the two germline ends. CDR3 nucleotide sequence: TGTGCCAGCAGCCACGCGGGGTTCTATGGCTACACCTTC. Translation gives CASSHAGFYGYTF.

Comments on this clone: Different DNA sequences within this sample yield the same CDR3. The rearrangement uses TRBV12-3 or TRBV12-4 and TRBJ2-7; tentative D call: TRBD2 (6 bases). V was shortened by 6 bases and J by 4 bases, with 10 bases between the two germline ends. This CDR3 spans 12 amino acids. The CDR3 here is CASSPSGYEQYF. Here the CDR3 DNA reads TGTGCCAGCAGCCCGAGCGGGTACGAGCAGTACTTC.

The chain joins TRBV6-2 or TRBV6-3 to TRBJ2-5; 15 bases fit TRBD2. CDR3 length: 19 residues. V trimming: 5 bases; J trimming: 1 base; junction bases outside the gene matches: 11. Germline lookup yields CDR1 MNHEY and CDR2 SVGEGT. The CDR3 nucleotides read TGTGCCAGCAGTCCCCAACCGGGACTAGCGGGGGGTGCCCAAGAGACCCAGTACTTC. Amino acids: CASSPQPGLAGGAQETQYF.

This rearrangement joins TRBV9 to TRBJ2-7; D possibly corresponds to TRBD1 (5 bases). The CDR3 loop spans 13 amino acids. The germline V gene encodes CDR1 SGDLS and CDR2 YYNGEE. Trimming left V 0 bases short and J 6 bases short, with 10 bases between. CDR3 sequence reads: CASSVAQGSEQYF. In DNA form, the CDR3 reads TGTGCCAGCAGCGTAGCGCAGGGCTCCGAGCAGTACTTC.

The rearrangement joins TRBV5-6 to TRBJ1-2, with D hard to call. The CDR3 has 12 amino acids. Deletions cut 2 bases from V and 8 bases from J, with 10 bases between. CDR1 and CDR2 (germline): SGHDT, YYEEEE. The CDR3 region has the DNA TGTGCCAGCAGCTTCGGAGGTGGCGGCTACACCTTC. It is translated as CASSFGGGGYTF.

The chain's CDR3 is CASSQASNQPQHF. The CDR3 nucleotides are TGTGCCAGCAGTCAGGCATCCAATCAGCCCCAGCATTTT. V is TRBV12-3 or TRBV12-4 and J is TRBJ1-5; D remains ambiguous. This CDR3 has 13 amino acids. Trimming removed 5 bases at V and 3 bases at J, with 8 bases between.

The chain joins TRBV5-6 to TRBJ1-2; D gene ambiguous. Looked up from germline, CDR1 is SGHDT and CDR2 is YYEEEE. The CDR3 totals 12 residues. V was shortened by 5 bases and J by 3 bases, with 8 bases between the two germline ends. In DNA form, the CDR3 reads TGTGCCAGCAGTCTGGCGGACTATGGCTACACCTTC. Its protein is CASSLADYGYTF.

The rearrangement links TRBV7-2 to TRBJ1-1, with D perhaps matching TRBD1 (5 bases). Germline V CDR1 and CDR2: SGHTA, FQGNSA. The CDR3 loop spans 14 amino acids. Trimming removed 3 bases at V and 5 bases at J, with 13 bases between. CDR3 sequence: CASSFLSRGTEAFF. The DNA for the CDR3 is TGTGCCAGCAGCTTTTTATCGCGGGGGACTGAAGCTTTCTTT.

In nucleotides, the CDR3 is TGTGCCAGCAGCTTAGGGACAGCGACGGGAGAGCAGTACTTC. It is translated as CASSLGTATGEQYF. The chain recombines TRBV7-2 with TRBJ2-7, with a weak D call TRBD1 (6 bases). CDR1 is SGHTA, CDR2 FQGNSA, per germline. The V gene lost 1 base and the J gene lost 7 bases, with 14 bases spanning the gap. This CDR3 is 14 amino acids long.

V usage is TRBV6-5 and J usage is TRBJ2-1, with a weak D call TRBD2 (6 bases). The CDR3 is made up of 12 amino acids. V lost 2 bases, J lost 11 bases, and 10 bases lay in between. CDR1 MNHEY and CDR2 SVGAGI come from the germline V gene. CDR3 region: CASSYRGGQQFF. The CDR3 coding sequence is TGTGCCAGCAGTTACCGCGGAGGGCAGCAGTTCTTC.

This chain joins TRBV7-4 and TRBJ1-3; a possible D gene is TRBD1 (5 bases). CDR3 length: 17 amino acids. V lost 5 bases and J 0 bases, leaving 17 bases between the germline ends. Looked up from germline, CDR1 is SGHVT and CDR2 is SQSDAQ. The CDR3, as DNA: TGTGCCAGCAGCCCTTCGACAGTCCACTCCTCTGGAAACACCATATATTTT. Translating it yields CASSPSTVHSSGNTIYF.

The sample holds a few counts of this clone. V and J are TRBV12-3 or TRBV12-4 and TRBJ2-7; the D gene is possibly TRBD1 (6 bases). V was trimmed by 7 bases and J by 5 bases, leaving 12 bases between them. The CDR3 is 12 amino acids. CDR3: CASKPGGHEQYF. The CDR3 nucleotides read TGTGCCAGCAAACCTGGGGGCCACGAGCAGTACTTC.

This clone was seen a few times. For the CDR3, the DNA is TGTGCCAGCAGTTACGACAGGTTTGCCTACGAGCAGTACTTC. Its protein is CASSYDRFAYEQYF. The rearrangement uses TRBV28 and TRBJ2-7; the D gene is possibly TRBD1 (6 bases). This CDR3 has 14 amino acids. Germline CDR1 and CDR2: MDHEN and SYDVKM. Trimming stripped 4 bases from V and 2 bases from J, with 12 bases between.

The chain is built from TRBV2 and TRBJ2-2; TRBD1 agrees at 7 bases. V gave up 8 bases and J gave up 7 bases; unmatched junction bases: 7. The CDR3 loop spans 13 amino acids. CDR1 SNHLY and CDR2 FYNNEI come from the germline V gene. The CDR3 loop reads CASQFTGVGELFF. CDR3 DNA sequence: TGTGCCAGCCAGTTTACAGGGGTCGGGGAGCTGTTTTTT. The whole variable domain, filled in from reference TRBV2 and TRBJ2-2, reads EPEVTQTPSHQVTQMGQEVILRCVPISNHLYFYWYRQILGQKVEFLVSFYNNEISEKSEIFDDQFSVERPDGSNFTLKIRSTKLEDSAMYFCASQFTGVGELFFGEGSRLTVL.

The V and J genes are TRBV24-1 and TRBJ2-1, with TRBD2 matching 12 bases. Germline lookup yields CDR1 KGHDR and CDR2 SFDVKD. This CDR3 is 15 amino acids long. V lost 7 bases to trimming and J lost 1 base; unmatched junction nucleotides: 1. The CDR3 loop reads CATSTSGGSYNEQFF. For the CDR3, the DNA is TGTGCCACCAGCACTAGCGGGGGGTCCTACAATGAGCAGTTCTTC.

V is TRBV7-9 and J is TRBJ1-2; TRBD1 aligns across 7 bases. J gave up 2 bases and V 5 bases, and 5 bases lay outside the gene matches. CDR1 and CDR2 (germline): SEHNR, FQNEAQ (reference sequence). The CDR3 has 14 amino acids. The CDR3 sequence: CASSKGQANYGYTF. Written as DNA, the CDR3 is TGTGCCAGCAGCAAAGGACAGGCCAACTATGGCTACACCTTC.

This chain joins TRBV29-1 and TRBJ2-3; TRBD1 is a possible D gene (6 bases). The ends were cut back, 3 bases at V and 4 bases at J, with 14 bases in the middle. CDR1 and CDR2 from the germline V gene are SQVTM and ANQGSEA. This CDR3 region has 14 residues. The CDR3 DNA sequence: TGCAGCGTTGAGATCCCACAGGGCCCAGATACGCAGTATTTT. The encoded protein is CSVEIPQGPDTQYF.